A selection of T cell receptor beta chains follows, all from one sample in a study of blood T cell repertoires in COVID-19. The method was immunoSEQ multiplex PCR; TCRdb's version includes in-frame clones alone and lacks a portion of them. The repertoire includes some 200,000 clones, 80% of them detected once, and roughly 6.7% sits in the top ten. Specimen: peripheral blood. The receptors were sampled from a woman aged 70-85 years with acute or convalescent COVID-19. The CDR3 runs from the conserved cysteine through the conserved F or W. Each record gives: V gene, J gene, CDR3 protein.

v_call: TRBV9
j_call: TRBJ2-1
cdr3_aa: CASSVEAEPILQFF

v_call: TRBV10-3
j_call: TRBJ1-2
cdr3_aa: CAITQGQEGGYTF

v_call: TRBV10-3
j_call: TRBJ2-5
cdr3_aa: CAISGGVKETQYF

v_call: TRBV19
j_call: TRBJ2-3
cdr3_aa: CASNKGGSTDTQYF

v_call: TRBV5-4
j_call: TRBJ1-6
cdr3_aa: CASSHKVDRGNSPLHF

v_call: TRBV5-1
j_call: TRBJ1-4
cdr3_aa: CASSLGLTGEKLFF

v_call: TRBV30
j_call: TRBJ1-1
cdr3_aa: CAWTRQGGWTEAFF

v_call: TRBV19
j_call: .
cdr3_aa: CASSPRAASYEQYF

v_call: TRBV7-3
j_call: TRBJ2-7
cdr3_aa: CASSLGLAGEQYF

v_call: TRBV19
j_call: TRBJ2-3
cdr3_aa: CASSANRVLRDTQYF

v_call: TRBV6-4
j_call: TRBJ2-1
cdr3_aa: CASSPLGQVRGEQFF

v_call: TRBV2
j_call: TRBJ2-3
cdr3_aa: CASRSGLRTDTQYF

v_call: TRBV6-5
j_call: TRBJ1-4
cdr3_aa: CAIRTGTNEKLFF

v_call: TRBV6-5
j_call: TRBJ2-7
cdr3_aa: CASRRTGASGDEQYF

v_call: TRBV6-5
j_call: TRBJ2-4
cdr3_aa: CASTGRDRGLEYF

v_call: TRBV29-1
j_call: TRBJ2-4
cdr3_aa: CSVRTALGAASKNIQYF

v_call: TRBV19
j_call: TRBJ2-5
cdr3_aa: CASSIGGAGETQYF